Each of the 31 T cell receptor delta chains below was sequenced from the same sample in a study of gamma-delta T cells after stem cell transplantation. TCRdb re-analyzed the RT-PCR reads via CATT. In the table there are about 1,700 delta-chain clones, about 2.1% of which are singletons. Source material: gamma-delta T cells. Every receptor here comes from a human donor. It is not recorded whose cells these are; they may come from a transplant donor.

This clone was detected only a few times. The V gene is TRDV2, the J gene TRDJ3; 12 nucleotides match TRDD3. V lost 0 bases to trimming and J lost 0 bases; unmatched junction nucleotides: 8. CDR3 length: 21 residues. CDR1 and CDR2 (germline): GEAIGNYY, EKD. The CDR3 bases are TGTGCCTGTGACACCGTTCTGGGGGATACGGGTGGCTCCTGGGACACCCGACAGATGTTTTTC. It translates to CACDTVLGDTGGSWDTRQMFF.

This clone was observed at least ten times. Since a far larger clone is one base different, this is likely a read error. The gene calls are TRDV2 and TRDJ1, with TRDD3 matching 11 bases. Per the germline V gene, CDR1 is GEAIGNYY and CDR2 is EKD. The CDR3 sequence is 19 residues long. CDR3 in amino acids: CACDKLGDKGKTYTDKPIF. The DNA for the CDR3 is TGTGCCTGTGATAAACTGGGGGATAAGGGAAAAACGTACACCGATAAACCCATCTTT.

Worth noting for this clone: The amino acid sequence in TCRdb belongs to a much larger clone and departs from this DNA's translation at residue 9, likely a sequencing read error; the sequence shown is translated from the DNA. V usage is TRDV2 and J usage is TRDJ1; D possibly corresponds to TRDD3 (5 bases). V was cut by 1 base and J by 0 bases, with 20 bases left in between. The germline CDR1 and CDR2 sequences are GEAIGNYY and EKD. CDR3 size: 18 residues. The CDR3 region is CACDTVYTRGDYTDKLIF. The CDR3 coding sequence is TGTGCCTGTGACACTGTCTATACTAGGGGAGATTACACCGATAAACTCATCTTT.

This clone has only a few counts. The likely explanation is a read error, given a far larger clone one base away. The same CDR3 arises from other DNA sequences in this sample as well. CDR3 bases: TGTGCCTGTGATTCGATGCTTACTGGGGGATCACCCCAGGAGGCCGATAAACTCATCTTT. It specifies CACDSMLTGGSPQEADKLIF. The V gene is TRDV2, the J gene TRDJ1, with TRDD3 matching 10 bases. The germline CDR1 and CDR2 sequences are GEAIGNYY and EKD. V dropped 4 bases and J dropped 3; count of bases not matched to a gene: 22. The CDR3 has 20 amino acids.

To note about this clone: This likely reflects a read error, since a far larger clone is one base away. Other DNA sequences of this sample code for an identical CDR3. J is TRDJ1 and V is TRDV2, with 11 bases aligning to TRDD3. V lost 4 bases, J lost 0 bases, and 12 bases stayed unmatched. Germline assignment: CDR1 GEAIGNYY and CDR2 EKD. The CDR3 contains 18 residues. CDR3 in amino acids: CACDPVRMGDTYTDKLIF. The CDR3 nucleotides read TGTGCCTGTGATCCGGTCAGAATGGGGGATACGTACACCGATAAACTCATCTTT.

Turning to this clone: A single base is all that separates this from a far larger clone, so a read error is likely. This sample includes further DNA sequences coding for the same CDR3. The genes are TRDV2 and TRDJ1; TRDD3 agrees at 13 bases. Germline CDR1 GEAIGNYY, CDR2 EKD. This CDR3 comprises 14 residues. In nucleotides, the CDR3 is TGTGCTTGTGACAAACTGGGGGATACGGTAGAGCTCATCTTT. Residues: CACDKLGDTVELIF.

In this sample, this clone turned up a few times. TCRdb's entry gives the protein of a much larger clone, which mismatches this DNA's translation at residue 16, likely from a read error; the protein reported here is translated from the DNA. V usage is TRDV2 and J usage is TRDJ1; 11 bases map to TRDD3. From germline, CDR1 is GEAIGNYY and CDR2 EKD. This CDR3 is 18 amino acids long. CDR3 bases: TGTGCCTGTGATCCGGTTAGAATGGGGGATACGTACACCGATAAACCCATCTTT. Residues: CACDPVRMGDTYTDKPIF.

About this clone: A far larger clone is one nucleotide away, so this likely arose from a read error. The sample carries other DNA sequences with the same CDR3. This chain joins TRDV2 and TRDJ1; 9 nucleotides agree with TRDD3. Germline V gene sequence: CDR1 GEAIGNYY, CDR2 EKD. V was pared by 0 bases and J by 5 bases, with 18 bases of the junction left unmatched. The CDR3 length is 19 residues. The CDR3 loop is CACDTLTMREGDTSDKLIF. CDR3 nucleotides: TGTGCCTGTGACACCCTTACTATGCGTGAGGGGGATACTTCGGATAAACTCATCTTT.

Within the sample, this clone is large. The sample holds other DNA sequences that translate to the same CDR3. CDR3 sequence reads: CACDTGWGTRSAWDTRQMFF. The CDR3 bases are TGTGCCTGTGACACCGGCTGGGGGACCCGGAGTGCCTGGGACACCCGACAGATGTTTTTC. This chain uses TRDV2 with TRDJ3; 8 nucleotides line up with TRDD3. The J segment lost 2 bases and the V segment lost 0 bases, leaving 11 bases of the junction unmatched. Germline values: CDR1 GEAIGNYY, CDR2 EKD. The CDR3 spans 20 residues.

In its sample, this clone was seen a few times. TCRdb lists the protein of a much larger clone for this DNA, which differs at residue 6, so this is likely a read error; the protein given here is translated from the DNA itself. V usage is TRDV2 and J usage is TRDJ1; 11 nucleotides match TRDD3. CDR3 length: 15 residues. CDR1 is GEAIGNYY, CDR2 EKD, per germline. After removal of 0 bases from V and 3 bases from J, the junction contained 2 bases not matched to a gene. The CDR3 sequence: CACDTMGDTPDKLIF. The CDR3 DNA is TGTGCCTGTGACACCATGGGGGATACGCCCGATAAACTCATCTTT.

V is TRDV2 and J is TRDJ1; 12 bases fit TRDD3. Germline CDR1 reads GEAIGNYY; CDR2 reads EKD. The J segment lost 9 bases and the V segment lost 0 bases, leaving 10 bases of the junction unmatched. CDR3 size: 16 residues. The CDR3 region is CACDTVLGDTRVELIF. For the CDR3, the DNA is TGTGCCTGTGACACCGTTCTGGGGGATACGCGAGTGGAACTCATCTTT.

This clone was observed a handful of times. The protein held in TCRdb is that of a much larger clone and does not match this DNA's translation at residue 8, likely because of a read error; the protein shown is translated from the DNA. This chain joins TRDV2 and TRDJ1; TRDD3 aligns across 7 bases. The germline gives CDR1 GEAIGNYY, CDR2 EKD. The CDR3 contains 18 residues. The V segment lost 1 base and the J segment 0 bases; nucleotides outside the gene matches: 13. The CDR3 coding sequence is TGTGCCTGTGACACGCTGGGGGGTACCACACTGTACACCGATAAACTCATCTTT. The encoded protein is CACDTLGGTTLYTDKLIF.

To note about this clone: TCRdb records a much larger clone's protein for this DNA, with a difference at residue 5 that likely arises from a read error; the protein given is the translation of the DNA. The V and J genes are TRDV2 and TRDJ1; 9 bases are shared with TRDD3. Trimming took 3 bases from V and 3 from J; bases not matched to a gene: 7. The CDR3 sequence is 15 residues long. The germline V gene encodes CDR1 GEAIGNYY and CDR2 EKD. The chain's CDR3 is CACDAIGDTPDKLIF. The CDR3 DNA is TGTGCCTGTGACGCCATAGGGGATACGCCCGATAAACTCATCTTT.

This clone turned up a few times. The protein that TCRdb holds for this DNA derives from a much larger clone and differs from the translated DNA at residue 4, which likely indicates a read error; the protein shown here is translated from the DNA. The chain employs TRDV2 and TRDJ1; 13 nucleotides align to TRDD3. J gave up 0 bases and V 4 bases, and 10 bases lay outside the gene matches. The germline V gene has CDR1 GEAIGNYY and CDR2 EKD. CDR3 length: 18 residues. CDR3: CACESVLGDTLHTDKLIF. CDR3 bases: TGTGCCTGTGAGTCAGTACTGGGGGATACGCTGCACACCGATAAACTCATCTTT.

As for this clone: The likely explanation is a read error, given a far larger clone one base away. The same CDR3 arises from other DNA sequences in this sample as well. The chain uses TRDV2 and TRDJ1; 10 bases fit TRDD3. This CDR3 region has 17 residues. Germline V CDR1 and CDR2: GEAIGNYY, EKD. The junction had 12 bases not matched to a gene; V was cut back by 3 bases and J by 3 bases. The CDR3 here is CACDPLLGDRGADKLIF. The CDR3 bases are TGTGCCTGTGACCCTCTACTGGGGGATCGCGGCGCCGATAAACTCATCTTT.

This clone came up a few times. The protein recorded in TCRdb matches a much larger clone and deviates from this DNA's translation at residue 4, suggesting a read error; the protein here is obtained by translating the DNA. CDR3 nucleotides: TGTGCCTGTGGCACCGTTGGGGGGCTTTCTTCGTACACCGATAAACTCATCTTT. It is translated as CACGTVGGLSSYTDKLIF. The chain carries TRDV2 and TRDJ1; the D gene is possibly TRDD3 (6 bases). Germline-derived CDR1 and CDR2 are GEAIGNYY and EKD. This CDR3 has 18 amino acids.

This clone was detected a few times. This chain connects TRDV2 to TRDJ3; TRDD3 matches 12 bases. Germline V gene data show CDR1 as GEAIGNYY and CDR2 as EKD. The CDR3 has 21 residues. The V segment lost 0 bases and the J segment 0 bases; nucleotides outside the gene matches: 8. CDR3 protein: CACDTGGLGDTSSWDTRQMFF. In DNA, the CDR3 is TGTGCCTGTGACACCGGAGGACTGGGGGATACAAGCTCCTGGGACACCCGACAGATGTTTTTC.

For this clone: A read error is likely here: a far larger clone is one base away. The same CDR3 also results from other DNA sequences found in this sample. The gene calls are TRDV2 and TRDJ1; D is possibly TRDD3 (5 bases). CDR1 is GEAIGNYY and CDR2 is EKD in the germline V gene. V was cut by 3 bases and J by 4 bases, with 14 bases left in between. The CDR3 has 14 residues. The CDR3 reads CACDEPGRNDKLIF. The DNA of the CDR3 is TGTGCCTGTGACGAACCTGGGCGAAACGATAAACTCATCTTT.

The chain joins TRDV2 to TRDJ1; tentative D call: TRDD3 (5 bases). Deletions cut 0 bases from V and 0 bases from J, with 16 bases between. Germline loops: CDR1 GEAIGNYY, CDR2 EKD. The CDR3 is 17 residues long. This chain's CDR3 is CACDTVGTRSDTDKLIF. The CDR3 bases are TGTGCCTGTGACACCGTGGGGACGCGCTCCGACACCGATAAACTCATCTTT.

In its sample, this clone was seen a few times. This likely stems from a read error, as it lies one base from a far larger clone. The chain links TRDV2 to TRDJ3, with 9 positions matching TRDD3. CDR3 length: 23 residues. Per germline, CDR1 GEAIGNYY and CDR2 EKD. The CDR3 DNA reads as TGTGCCTGTGACTCCCCTCCTACGGCCTCTGGGGGATTACCCTCCCGGGACACCCGACAGATGTTTTTC. Protein: CACDSPPTASGGLPSRDTRQMFF.

As for this clone: It is likely a read error: a sequence one base away is far more abundant. Other DNA sequences in this specimen translate into the identical CDR3. The chain carries TRDV2 and TRDJ1; 9 bases are a match to TRDD3. The CDR3 sequence is 19 residues long. V was clipped by 0 bases and J by 1 base; unmatched bases: 14. Germline CDR1 and CDR2: GEAIGNYY and EKD. The CDR3 region has the DNA TGTGCCTGTGACACCGTTGGTCTGGGGGATGCACTTGGCACCGATAAACTCATCTTT. Its protein product is CACDTVGLGDALGTDKLIF.

By share of the sample, this clone is medium-sized. This sequence is one base from a far larger clone and is likely a read error. The CDR3 loop is CACGPLGGSDKLIF. The DNA of the CDR3 is TGTGCCTGTGGCCCGTTAGGAGGTAGCGATAAACTCATCTTT. The rearrangement links TRDV2 to TRDJ1; the D is unclear. Germline V gene lookup returns CDR1 GEAIGNYY and CDR2 EKD. CDR3 size: 14 residues. Trimming cost V 5 bases and J 4 bases, with 16 bases left between them.

The genes are TRDV2 and TRDJ1, with 8 bases aligning to TRDD3. V dropped 0 bases and J dropped 2; count of bases not matched to a gene: 19. Germline lookup yields CDR1 GEAIGNYY and CDR2 EKD. The CDR3 is 20 amino acids. CDR3 protein: CACDTGFRSTGGVDTDKLIF. DNA of the CDR3: TGTGCCTGTGACACCGGATTCCGGAGTACTGGGGGCGTTGATACCGATAAACTCATCTTT.

To note about this clone: A far larger clone is one nucleotide away, so this likely arose from a read error. The same CDR3 arises from other DNA sequences in this sample as well. V and J are TRDV2 and TRDJ3; 7 bases map to TRDD3. Per germline, CDR1 GEAIGNYY and CDR2 EKD. The CDR3 extends over 17 amino acids. The junction had 5 bases not matched to a gene; V was cut back by 3 bases and J by 1 base. DNA of the CDR3: TGTGCCTGTGACCTTACTGGGGTTTCCTGGGACACCCGACAGATGTTTTTC. Residues: CACDLTGVSWDTRQMFF.

In its sample, this clone was seen a few times. The protein that TCRdb holds for this DNA derives from a much larger clone and differs from the translated DNA at residue 15, which likely indicates a read error; the protein shown here is translated from the DNA. V gene TRDV2 combines with J gene TRDJ1; 11 bases map to TRDD3. CDR3 length: 17 residues. CDR1 is GEAIGNYY and CDR2 is EKD in the germline V gene. The CDR3 protein is CACDTVELGDKPYKPIF. CDR3 nucleotides: TGTGCCTGTGACACCGTGGAACTGGGGGATAAGCCCTATAAACCCATCTTT.

Only a few counts were recorded for this clone. TCRdb's listed protein matches a much larger clone and diverges from this DNA's translation at residue 7, likely through a read error; the protein shown comes from the DNA. CDR3 amino acids: CACDTVNTGGDRHTDKLIF. CDR3 bases: TGTGCCTGTGACACCGTGAACACTGGGGGTGACCGGCACACCGATAAACTCATCTTT. V is TRDV2 and J is TRDJ1; 8 positions agree with TRDD3. The V gene end was trimmed by 0 bases and the J gene end by 0 bases; junction bases not matched to a gene: 14. This CDR3 has 19 residues. The germline V gene encodes CDR1 GEAIGNYY and CDR2 EKD.

Only a few counts were recorded for this clone. Given a far larger clone just one base away, this is likely a sequencing read error. This same CDR3 is encoded by further DNA sequences in the sample. The chain is built from TRDV2 and TRDJ1; no reliable D call. Germline values: CDR1 GEAIGNYY, CDR2 EKD. The CDR3 contains 15 residues. CDR3 in DNA: TGTGCCTGTGACATATTAGGAGGTCCGGCCGATAAACTCATTTTT. As protein: CACDILGGPADKLIF.

On this clone itself: For this DNA, TCRdb reports the protein of a much larger clone, which diverges at residue 8, most likely from a read error; the protein presented here is translated directly from the DNA. The rearrangement joins TRDV2 to TRDJ1; 8 bases are a match to TRDD3. Losses at the gene ends were 1 base for V and 4 bases for J; bases not matched to a gene: 16. The CDR3 covers 18 residues. CDR1 and CDR2 from the germline V gene are GEAIGNYY and EKD. The CDR3 DNA follows: TGTGCCTGTGACACGGTCACTGAGGGATACGAGAAGGGCGATAAACTCATCTTT. Translated: CACDTVTEGYEKGDKLIF.

Of note for this clone: This likely traces to a read error, being one base from a far larger clone. This same CDR3 is encoded by further DNA sequences in the sample. The gene calls are TRDV2 and TRDJ1; TRDD3 is a possible D gene (5 bases). The V end lost 0 bases, the J end lost 0 bases, and 16 bases lay between the germline ends. Germline CDR1 reads GEAIGNYY; CDR2 reads EKD. The CDR3 has 17 residues. This chain's CDR3 is CACDTVGGGPYTDKLIF. CDR3 bases: TGTGCCTGTGACACCGTAGGCGGGGGTCCCTACACCGATAAACTCATCTTT.

This clone has more than one count but fewer than ten. The mismatch at residue 3 between this DNA's translation and the TCRdb protein of a much larger clone likely reflects a read error; the protein shown is translated from the DNA. This chain links TRDV2 with TRDJ1, with 13 nucleotides matching TRDD3. CDR3 length equals 20 residues. CDR1 GEAIGNYY and CDR2 EKD come from the germline V gene. In DNA form, the CDR3 reads TGTGCCCGTGACACTCTACTGGGGGATACGCGAGTTGCCCACACCGATAAACTCATCTTT. Amino acids: CARDTLLGDTRVAHTDKLIF.

Worth noting for this clone: Translating this DNA gives a protein that differs at residue 7 from the TCRdb one, which belongs to a much larger clone; a read error is likely, and the protein shown is this translation. The rearrangement links TRDV2 to TRDJ1; D remains unclear. The CDR3 is 15 residues long. Trimming took 1 base from V and 2 from J, leaving 13 bases between them. The V gene's germline CDR1 is GEAIGNYY and CDR2 EKD. The chain's CDR3 is CACDTLRLQTDKLIF. The CDR3 region has the DNA TGTGCCTGTGACACTCTGCGATTGCAGACCGATAAACTCATCTTT.